Detailed here is one TCR beta chain. The antigen remains unidentified. TCRdb's copy holds only in-frame clones and misses some; the assay was immunoSEQ multiplex PCR. In the table there are 350,000 to 450,000 clones, under 90% of which are singletons. Treatment given: some 19 received Ad26.COV2.S at low or high dose, single or two shots; several received placebo; per-sample allocation not given. At day 63 after the first vaccine or placebo injection, samples were drawn. Germline V gene lookup returns CDR1 SGHRS and CDR2 YFSETQ. Trimming removed 4 bases at V and 2 bases at J, with 13 bases between. This CDR3 comprises 14 residues. The data stem from a study of Ad26.COV2.S vaccination and SARS-CoV-2 variants. Study-wide context: Ad26.COV2.S was injected intramuscularly once or twice, 56 days apart. General study points: Possibly, TCR breadth and depth analyses underestimated total T cell responses.

The source is a person between 18 and 59 years old who received the Ad26.COV2.S COVID-19 vaccine or a placebo. This chain links TRBV5-1 with TRBJ2-7; D remains unclear. This specimen was peripheral blood, taken in a trial of Ad26.COV2.S vaccine versus placebo. The DNA for the CDR3 is TGCGCCAGCAGCGCCGGACGGATACCCTACGAGCAGTACTTC. It codes for CASSAGRIPYEQYF.